Below, one T cell receptor beta chain is given with its context. This sample was included in a study of PD-L1 blockade in urothelial cancer. At the level of the study: Male sex and bladder-origin urothelial cancer were recorded for about 90% of the roughly 29 patients. It was at 3 weeks (second dose) and 6 weeks after treatment start that blood was analyzed. Each blood sample yielded a median of 141,255 T cells.

Time point in this sample: pretreatment peripheral blood. Synthetic TCR analog templates were spiked into each PCR. Some clones are missing from TCRdb's copy, which holds only in-frame ones; the method was immunoSEQ multiplex PCR. The table shows some 45,000 clones, with approximately 91% occurring only once. The CDR3 runs to 14 residues. This receptor was taken from a donor aged 40 or older with urothelial cancer. The sequencing here drew on PBMCs, taken around atezolizumab (anti-PD-L1) treatment. The rearrangement joins TRBV7-5 to TRBJ1-1. TRBV7-5 represents a pseudogene. For the CDR3, the DNA is TGTGCCAGAAGCTCAAGCTTGGTGTGCACTGAAGCTTTCTTT. Translation: CARSSSLVCTEAFF.